The rows below give T cell receptor beta chains drawn from one sample of a study of shared clonotypes between healthy human individuals. TCRdb's copy holds only in-frame clones and misses some; the assay was immunoSEQ multiplex PCR. The sample includes around 700,000 clones, less than 85% of them seen just once. Sequencing was performed on memory CD4+ T cells sorted from blood. Every receptor here comes from a woman in her 30s in good health. The CDR3 runs from the conserved cysteine through the conserved F or W. The D gene is left open where the match is weak. The size entry is marked missing in some rows and otherwise reads once, few, many or a size class.

length: 13
size: .
D: .
V: TRBV6-6
J: TRBJ2-7
DNA: TGTGCCAGCACCCGACTGGGGTTCGACGAGCAGTACTTC
CDR3: CASTRLGFDEQYF

length: 17
size: .
D: TRBD2
V: TRBV2
J: TRBJ2-2
DNA: TGTGCCAGCAGTGAAGGGGGACTAGCGGTGAACACCGGGGAGCTGTTTTTT
CDR3: CASSEGGLAVNTGELFF

length: 14
size: .
D: .
V: TRBV30
J: TRBJ1-4
DNA: TGTGCCTGGAGCACTGGGGGGTTAGGTGAAAAACTGTTTTTT
CDR3: CAWSTGGLGEKLFF

length: 16
size: .
D: .
V: TRBV5-1
J: TRBJ2-2
DNA: TGCGCCAGCAGCACACTTACAGGGTCGGGCACCGGGGAGCTGTTTTTT
CDR3: CASSTLTGSGTGELFF

length: 15
size: .
D: .
V: TRBV27
J: TRBJ2-5
DNA: TGTGCCAGCACCTTGAATATTTGGGCCCAAGAGACCCAGTACTTC
CDR3: CASTLNIWAQETQYF

length: 14
size: .
D: TRBD1
V: TRBV6-1
J: TRBJ2-7
DNA: TGTGCCATCGTGGGCAGGGGGCTTACCTACGAGCAGTACTTC
CDR3: CAIVGRGLTYEQYF

length: 16
size: .
D: TRBD1
V: TRBV7-9
J: TRBJ2-7
DNA: TGTGCCAGCAGCCTGCGGACAGGGCGAAAGGTCTACGAGCAGTACTTC
CDR3: CASSLRTGRKVYEQYF

length: 15
size: .
D: .
V: TRBV7-8
J: TRBJ2-7
DNA: TGTGCCAGCAGCTTAGTGGCAGGTAGAACCTACGAGCAGTACTTC
CDR3: CASSLVAGRTYEQYF

length: 14
size: many
D: TRBD1
V: TRBV6-1
J: TRBJ2-5
DNA: TGTGCCAGCACCAGAGGGGGCCCCCAAGAGACCCAGTACTTC
CDR3: CASTRGGPQETQYF

length: 15
size: .
D: TRBD2
V: TRBV11-2
J: TRBJ2-1
DNA: TGTGCCAGCAGCTCGGGACTAGGAAACTACAATGAGCAGTTCTTC
CDR3: CASSSGLGNYNEQFF

length: 15
size: once
D: .
V: TRBV19
J: TRBJ2-1
DNA: TGTGCCAGTAGTATAGATAGCGGTTCCTACAATGAGCAGTTCTTC
CDR3: CASSIDSGSYNEQFF

length: 12
size: .
D: .
V: TRBV30
J: TRBJ2-3
DNA: TGTGCCTGGACTGGGGCGGCAGATACGCAGTATTTT
CDR3: CAWTGAADTQYF

length: 15
size: .
D: .
V: TRBV25-1
J: TRBJ2-3
DNA: TGTGCCAGCAGTGAATACGGCGCGGGTATAGATACGCAGTATTTT
CDR3: CASSEYGAGIDTQYF

length: 13
size: once
D: .
V: TRBV6-1
J: TRBJ1-5
DNA: TGTGCCAGCTGGGGGGCGTTCGGGCAGCCCCAGCATTTT
CDR3: CASWGAFGQPQHF

length: 14
size: few
D: .
V: TRBV5-1
J: TRBJ2-1
DNA: TGCGCCAGTGGCAAGGGGACACAAGGCAATGAGCAGTTCTTC
CDR3: CASGKGTQGNEQFF

length: 15
size: .
D: .
V: TRBV7-2
J: TRBJ2-5
DNA: TGTGCCAGCAGCTCCTATACGGGAAACCAAGAGACCCAGTACTTC
CDR3: CASSSYTGNQETQYF

length: 12
size: .
D: .
V: TRBV28
J: TRBJ2-2
DNA: TGTGCCAGCAGTTTACGTCCCGGGGAGCTGTTTTTT
CDR3: CASSLRPGELFF

length: 15
size: .
D: .
V: TRBV28
J: TRBJ1-3
DNA: TGTGCCAGCAGTTCCTATGGGGACTCTGGAAACACCATATATTTT
CDR3: CASSSYGDSGNTIYF

length: 15
size: few
D: .
V: TRBV5-1
J: TRBJ2-1
DNA: TGCGCCAGCAGCTTGTCCAGTGGCTCCTACAATGAGCAGTTCTTC
CDR3: CASSLSSGSYNEQFF

length: 13
size: few
D: TRBD2
V: TRBV29-1
J: TRBJ2-3
DNA: TGCAGCGCTGGAGCGGGAGCGGCAGATACGCAGTATTTT
CDR3: CSAGAGAADTQYF

length: 16
size: few
D: .
V: TRBV19
J: TRBJ2-5
DNA: TGTGCCAGTAGTATCACCGGGGGCGGTAGACAAGAGACCCAGTACTTC
CDR3: CASSITGGGRQETQYF

length: 19
size: .
D: TRBD2
V: TRBV7-2
J: TRBJ2-2
DNA: TGTGCCAGCAGCAGTGGACTAGCGGGAGGTTCCACGAACACCGGGGAGCTGTTTTTT
CDR3: CASSSGLAGGSTNTGELFF

length: 14
size: .
D: .
V: TRBV5-1
J: TRBJ2-2
DNA: TGCGCCAGCAGCTTGAACCAGGCAGGCGGGGAGCTGTTTTTT
CDR3: CASSLNQAGGELFF

length: 17
size: .
D: .
V: TRBV2
J: TRBJ1-2
DNA: TGTGCCAGCAGTGAACCTGGCAGGGGTCGATCTGAGTATGGCTACACCTTC
CDR3: CASSEPGRGRSEYGYTF